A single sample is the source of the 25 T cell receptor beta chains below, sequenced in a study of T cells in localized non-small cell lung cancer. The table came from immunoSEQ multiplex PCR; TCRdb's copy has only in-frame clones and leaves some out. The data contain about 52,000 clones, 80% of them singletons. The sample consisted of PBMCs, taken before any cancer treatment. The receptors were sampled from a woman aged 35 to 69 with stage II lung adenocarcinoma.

The CDR3 coding sequence is TGCGCCAGCAGCCCCGGACAGGGAGGGTACTATGGCTACACCTTC. Translation gives CASSPGQGGYYGYTF. The genes are TRBV5-1 and TRBJ1-2; 8 positions match TRBD1. Germline CDR1 is SGHRS and CDR2 is YFSETQ. J was trimmed by 3 bases and V by 4 bases; bases with no gene match: 8. This CDR3 has 15 residues.

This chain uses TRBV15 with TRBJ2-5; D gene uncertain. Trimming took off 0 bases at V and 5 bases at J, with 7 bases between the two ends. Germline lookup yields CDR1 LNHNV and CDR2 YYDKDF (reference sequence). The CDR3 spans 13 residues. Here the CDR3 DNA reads TGTGCCACCAGCAGAGATTTGACGGAGACCCAGTACTTC. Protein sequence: CATSRDLTETQYF.

DNA for the CDR3: TGTGCCAGCAGCTTAGAGGGCCGGACAGGGTCCTATGGCTACACCTTC. This gives the protein CASSLEGRTGSYGYTF. The chain couples TRBV7-9 to TRBJ1-2, with TRBD1 matching 8 bases. Germline CDR1 reads SEHNR; CDR2 reads FQNEAQ (reference sequence). The CDR3 contains 16 residues. J was trimmed by 4 bases and V by 1 base; bases with no gene match: 8.

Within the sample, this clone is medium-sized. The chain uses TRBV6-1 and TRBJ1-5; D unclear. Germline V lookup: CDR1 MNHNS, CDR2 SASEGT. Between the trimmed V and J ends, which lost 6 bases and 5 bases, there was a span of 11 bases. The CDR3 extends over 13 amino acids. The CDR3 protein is CASSDTLDQPQHF. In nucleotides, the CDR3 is TGTGCCAGCAGCGATACATTGGATCAGCCCCAGCATTTT.

In nucleotides, the CDR3 is TGTGCCAGCAGCTTAGCGGAGACAGCTAATGGCTACACCTTC. Residues: CASSLAETANGYTF. The V and J genes are TRBV7-9 and TRBJ1-2, with D possibly TRBD1 on 5 matching bases. Germline V gives CDR1 SEHNR, CDR2 FQNEAQ (reference sequence). Trimming pared 0 bases from V and 6 bases from J, leaving 11 bases between. The CDR3 spans 14 residues.

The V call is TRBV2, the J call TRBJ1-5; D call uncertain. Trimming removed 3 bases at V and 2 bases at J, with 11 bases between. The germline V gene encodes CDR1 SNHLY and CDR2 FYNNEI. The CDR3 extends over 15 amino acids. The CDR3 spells CASSDVRTRNQPQHF. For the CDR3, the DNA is TGTGCCAGCAGTGACGTCAGGACGCGCAATCAGCCCCAGCATTTT.

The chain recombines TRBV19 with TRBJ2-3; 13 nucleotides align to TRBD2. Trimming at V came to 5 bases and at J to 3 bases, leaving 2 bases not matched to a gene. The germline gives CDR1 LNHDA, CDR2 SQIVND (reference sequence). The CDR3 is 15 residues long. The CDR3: CASSLGLAGTDTQYF. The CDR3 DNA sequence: TGTGCCAGTAGTCTGGGACTAGCGGGGACAGATACGCAGTATTTT. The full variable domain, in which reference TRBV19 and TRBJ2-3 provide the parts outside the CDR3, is DGGITQSPKYLFRKEGQNVTLSCEQNLNHDAMYWYRQDPGQGLRLIYYSQIVNDFQKGDIAEGYSVSREKKESFPLTVTSAQKNPTAFYLCASSLGLAGTDTQYFGPGTRLTVL.

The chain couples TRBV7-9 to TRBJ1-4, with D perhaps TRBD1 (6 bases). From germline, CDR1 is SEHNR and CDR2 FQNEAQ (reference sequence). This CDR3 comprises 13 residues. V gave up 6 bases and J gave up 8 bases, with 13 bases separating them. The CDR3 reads CASSPPGVEKLFF. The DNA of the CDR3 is TGTGCCAGCAGTCCTCCAGGGGTCGAAAAACTGTTTTTT. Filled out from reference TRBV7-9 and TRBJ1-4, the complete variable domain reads DTGVSQNPRHKITKRGQNVTFRCDPISEHNRLYWYRQTLGQGPEFLTYFQNEAQLEKSRLLSDRFSAERPKGSFSTLEIQRTEQGDSAMYLCASSPPGVEKLFFGSGTQLSVL.

The CDR3 bases are TGTGCCAGCAGCTTAGCCCCCAGGGGTACCAATCAGCCCCAGCATTTT. It encodes CASSLAPRGTNQPQHF. The chain links TRBV7-2 to TRBJ1-5; maybe TRBD1 (6 bases). Germline V gives CDR1 SGHTA, CDR2 FQGNSA. The CDR3 covers 16 residues. With 0 bases removed from V and 3 bases from J, the gap between germline ends came to 12 bases.

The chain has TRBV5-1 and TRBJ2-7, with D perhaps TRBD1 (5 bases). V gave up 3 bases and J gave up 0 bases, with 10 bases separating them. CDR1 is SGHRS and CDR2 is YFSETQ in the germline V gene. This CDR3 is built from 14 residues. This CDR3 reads CASSSLGVSYEQYF. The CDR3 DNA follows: TGCGCCAGCAGCTCCTTAGGGGTCTCCTACGAGCAGTACTTC.

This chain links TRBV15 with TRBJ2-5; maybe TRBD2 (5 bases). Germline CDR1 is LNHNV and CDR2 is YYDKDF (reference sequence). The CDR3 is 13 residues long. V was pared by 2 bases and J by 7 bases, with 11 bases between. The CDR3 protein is CATSRLDRGTQYF. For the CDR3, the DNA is TGTGCCACCAGCAGACTCGATCGGGGGACCCAGTACTTC.

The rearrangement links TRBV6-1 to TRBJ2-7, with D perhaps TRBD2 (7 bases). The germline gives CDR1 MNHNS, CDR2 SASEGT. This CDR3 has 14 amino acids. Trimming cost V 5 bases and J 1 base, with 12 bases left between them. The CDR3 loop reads CASSPGGTSYEQYF. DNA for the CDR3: TGTGCCAGCAGTCCGGGGGGCACTTCCTACGAGCAGTACTTC.

Here the CDR3 reads CASSFGTPGQGIQPQHF. The CDR3 bases are TGTGCCAGCAGTTTTGGAACCCCGGGACAGGGGATTCAGCCCCAGCATTTT. The rearrangement joins TRBV28 to TRBJ1-5; 10 bases map to TRBD1. Germline assignment: CDR1 MDHEN and CDR2 SYDVKM. CDR3 length: 17 amino acids. J gave up 6 bases and V 3 bases, and 11 bases lay outside the gene matches.

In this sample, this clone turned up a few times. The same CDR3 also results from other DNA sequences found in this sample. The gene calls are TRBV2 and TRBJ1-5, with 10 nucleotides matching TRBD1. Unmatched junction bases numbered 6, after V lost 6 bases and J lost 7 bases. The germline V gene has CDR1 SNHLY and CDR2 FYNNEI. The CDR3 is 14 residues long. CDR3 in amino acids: CASSGTGEWQPQHF. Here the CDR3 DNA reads TGTGCCAGCAGCGGGACAGGGGAGTGGCAGCCCCAGCATTTT.

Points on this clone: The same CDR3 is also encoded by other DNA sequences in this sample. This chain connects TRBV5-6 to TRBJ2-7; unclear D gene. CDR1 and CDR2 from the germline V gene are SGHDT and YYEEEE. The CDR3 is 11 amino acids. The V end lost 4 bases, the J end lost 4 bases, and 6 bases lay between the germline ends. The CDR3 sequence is CASSLRYEQYF. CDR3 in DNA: TGTGCCAGCAGCCTCCGGTACGAGCAGTACTTC.

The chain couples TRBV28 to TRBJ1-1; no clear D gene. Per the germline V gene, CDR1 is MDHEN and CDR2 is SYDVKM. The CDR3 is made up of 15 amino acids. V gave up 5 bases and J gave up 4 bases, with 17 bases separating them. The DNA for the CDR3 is TGTGCCAGCAGTCCATCTCAAGCGGGTTCCACTGAAGCTTTCTTT. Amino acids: CASSPSQAGSTEAFF.

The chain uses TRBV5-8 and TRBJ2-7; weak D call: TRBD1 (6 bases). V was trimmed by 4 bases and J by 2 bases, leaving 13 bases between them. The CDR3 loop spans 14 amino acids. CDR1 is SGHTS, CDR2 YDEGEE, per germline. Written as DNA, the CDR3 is TGTGCCAGCAGCCCTGGGACATTTGCCTACGAGCAGTACTTC. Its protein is CASSPGTFAYEQYF.

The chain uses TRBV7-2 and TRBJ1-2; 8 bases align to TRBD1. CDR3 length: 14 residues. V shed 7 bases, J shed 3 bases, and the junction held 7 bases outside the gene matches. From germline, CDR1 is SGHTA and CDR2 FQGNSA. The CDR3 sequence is CASTRTGLYYGYTF. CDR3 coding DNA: TGTGCCAGCACCCGGACAGGGTTATACTATGGCTACACCTTC.

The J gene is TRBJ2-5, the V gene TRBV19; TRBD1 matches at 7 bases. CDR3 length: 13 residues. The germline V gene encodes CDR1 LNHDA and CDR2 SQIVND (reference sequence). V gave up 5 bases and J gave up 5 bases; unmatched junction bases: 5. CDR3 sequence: CASSRQGLETQYF. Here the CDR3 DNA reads TGTGCCAGTAGTCGACAGGGTCTGGAGACCCAGTACTTC.

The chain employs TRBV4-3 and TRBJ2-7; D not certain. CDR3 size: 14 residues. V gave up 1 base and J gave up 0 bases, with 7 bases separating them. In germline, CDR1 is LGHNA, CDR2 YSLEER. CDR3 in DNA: TGCGCCAGCAGCCAAGGAGCCCGCTCCTACGAGCAGTACTTC. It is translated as CASSQGARSYEQYF.

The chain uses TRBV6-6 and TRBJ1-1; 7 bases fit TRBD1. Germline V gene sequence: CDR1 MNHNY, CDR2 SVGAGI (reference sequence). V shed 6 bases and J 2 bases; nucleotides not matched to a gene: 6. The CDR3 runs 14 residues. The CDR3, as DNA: TGTGCCAGCAGACTCAACAGGGGAAACACTGAAGCTTTCTTT. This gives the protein CASRLNRGNTEAFF.

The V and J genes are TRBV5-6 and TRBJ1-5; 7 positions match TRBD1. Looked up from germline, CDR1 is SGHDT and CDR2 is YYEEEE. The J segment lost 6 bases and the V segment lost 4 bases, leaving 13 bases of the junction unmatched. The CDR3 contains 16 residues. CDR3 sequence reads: CASSRWTGRGIQPQHF. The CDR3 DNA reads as TGTGCCAGCAGCCGGTGGACAGGCCGAGGGATTCAGCCCCAGCATTTT.

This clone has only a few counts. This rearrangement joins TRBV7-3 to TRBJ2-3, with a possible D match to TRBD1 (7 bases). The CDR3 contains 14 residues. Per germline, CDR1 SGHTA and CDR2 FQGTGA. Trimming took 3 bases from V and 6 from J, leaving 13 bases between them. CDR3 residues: CASSFYSGGDTQYF. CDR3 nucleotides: TGTGCCAGCAGCTTCTATTCAGGGGGGGATACGCAGTATTTT.

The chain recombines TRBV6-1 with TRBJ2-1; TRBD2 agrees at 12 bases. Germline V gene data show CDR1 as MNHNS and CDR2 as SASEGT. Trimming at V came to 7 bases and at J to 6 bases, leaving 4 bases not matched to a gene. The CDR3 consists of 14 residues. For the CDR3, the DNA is TGTGCCAGCACCCCTAGCGGGGGGGCCAATGAGCAGTTCTTC. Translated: CASTPSGGANEQFF.

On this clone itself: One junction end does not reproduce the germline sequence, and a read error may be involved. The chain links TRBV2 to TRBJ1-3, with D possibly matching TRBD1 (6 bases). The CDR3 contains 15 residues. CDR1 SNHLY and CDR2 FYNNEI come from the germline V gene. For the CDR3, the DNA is TGTGCCAGCAGGGAAGGGGGAAGCTCTGGAAACACCATATATTTT. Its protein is CASREGGSSGNTIYF.